A single sample gave rise to the 22 T cell receptor beta chains below, sequenced in a study of T cell changes during pregnancy in multiple sclerosis. Clones were sequenced by immunoSEQ multiplex PCR, and TCRdb holds only the in-frame ones, with some missing. The sample shows 72,000 or so clones, roughly 93% of them seen only once. Source: peripheral blood, taken in the second trimester of pregnancy. Source of these receptors: a female donor with multiple sclerosis, enrolled in a pregnancy study.

The rearrangement uses TRBV7-2 and TRBJ2-1, with 7 bases fitting TRBD2. There are 12 residues in the CDR3. The V gene end was trimmed by 5 bases and the J gene end by 15 bases; junction bases not matched to a gene: 10. The germline CDR1 and CDR2 sequences are SGHTA and FQGNSA. The chain's CDR3 is CASSPGDYRGFF. As DNA, the CDR3 is TGTGCCAGCAGCCCGGGGGACTATCGAGGGTTCTTC.

The rearrangement uses TRBV25-1 and TRBJ2-1, with a tentative D call TRBD1 (6 bases). Per germline, CDR1 MGHDK and CDR2 SYGVNS. This CDR3 has 15 residues. Trimming took 6 bases from V and 2 from J, leaving 14 bases between them. CDR3 loop: CASRDHRVTYNEQFF. CDR3 nucleotides: TGTGCCAGCAGAGACCACAGGGTTACCTACAATGAGCAGTTCTTC.

The DNA for the CDR3 is TGTGCCAGCAGCCCCCCCCCACTAGCGGGGGTATTCACAGATACGCAGTATTTT. This encodes CASSPPPLAGVFTDTQYF. The rearrangement joins TRBV11-1 to TRBJ2-3; 11 nucleotides agree with TRBD2. The CDR3 has 18 amino acids. The V and J ends lost 5 bases and 2 bases, in that order; junction bases with no gene match: 12. Germline V CDR1 and CDR2: SGHAT, FQDESV (reference sequence).

V gene TRBV6-6 combines with J gene TRBJ2-2; a possible D gene is TRBD1 (5 bases). The CDR3 runs to 15 residues. CDR1 and CDR2 from the germline V gene are MNHNY and SVGAGI (reference sequence). V was pared by 7 bases and J by 1 base, with 13 bases between. For the CDR3, the DNA is TGTGCCAGCAACAGGAACCAGGGGAACACCGGGGAGCTGTTTTTT. Protein product: CASNRNQGNTGELFF.

The genes are TRBV30 and TRBJ2-6; the D is unclear. The CDR3 has 14 residues. Germline CDR1 is GTSNPN and CDR2 is SVGIG (reference sequence). V shed 2 bases and J shed 0 bases, with 5 bases lying between them. The CDR3 region has the DNA TGTGCCTGGAGTCAGAACTCTGGGGCCAACGTCCTGACTTTC. It codes for CAWSQNSGANVLTF.

This rearrangement joins TRBV7-6 to TRBJ1-3; perhaps TRBD1 as D (5 bases). The CDR3 totals 17 residues. CDR1 and CDR2 from the germline V gene are SGHVS and FNYEAQ. V was pared by 2 bases and J by 4 bases, with 18 bases between. The CDR3 reads CASSLNEAGLGGNTIYF. The DNA for the CDR3 is TGTGCCAGCAGCTTAAATGAGGCGGGACTGGGAGGAAACACCATATATTTT.

This clone has just one count. The V and J genes are TRBV7-3 and TRBJ2-1; TRBD2 is a possible D gene (6 bases). CDR3 length: 13 amino acids. From germline, CDR1 is SGHTA and CDR2 FQGTGA. The V end was cut by 3 bases, the J end by 7 bases, with 10 bases between. The CDR3 here is CASSFGLRNEQFF. DNA of the CDR3: TGTGCCAGCAGCTTCGGACTAAGGAATGAGCAGTTCTTC.

This clone was detected once. The chain uses TRBV9 and TRBJ2-2; 7 bases agree with TRBD1. With 0 bases clipped from V and 4 bases from J, the junction kept 12 bases outside the gene matches. CDR1 is SGDLS, CDR2 YYNGEE, per germline. The CDR3 is 18 residues long. CDR3 DNA sequence: TGTGCCAGCAGCGTAGGACCCTCGGACAGGCAGGGCACCGGGGAGCTGTTTTTT. Residues: CASSVGPSDRQGTGELFF.

This clone was counted once. Other DNA sequences of this sample code for an identical CDR3. The chain has TRBV7-9 and TRBJ1-1; D possibly corresponds to TRBD1 (6 bases). V was clipped by 4 bases and J by 1 base, with 7 bases between them. The length of the CDR3 is 13 residues. The germline CDR1 and CDR2 sequences are SEHNR and FQNEAQ (reference sequence). CDR3 sequence (DNA): TGTGCCAGCAGCTCACAGGGGAACACTGAAGCTTTCTTT. It codes for CASSSQGNTEAFF. Complete variable domain (other parts from reference TRBV7-9 and TRBJ1-1): DTGVSQNPRHKITKRGQNVTFRCDPISEHNRLYWYRQTLGQGPEFLTYFQNEAQLEKSRLLSDRFSAERPKGSFSTLEIQRTEQGDSAMYLCASSSQGNTEAFFGQGTRLTVV.

V usage is TRBV9 and J usage is TRBJ1-4; a possible D gene is TRBD1 (5 bases). The germline V gene encodes CDR1 SGDLS and CDR2 YYNGEE. Deletions cut 3 bases from V and 0 bases from J, with 9 bases between. The CDR3 has 15 residues. The CDR3 is CASSAGQATNEKLFF. CDR3 in DNA: TGTGCCAGCAGCGCCGGACAAGCAACTAATGAAAAACTGTTTTTT.

The rearrangement joins TRBV5-1 to TRBJ1-2, with 7 bases lining up with TRBD1. V shed 0 bases and J 3 bases; nucleotides not matched to a gene: 11. Germline lookup yields CDR1 SGHRS and CDR2 YFSETQ. The CDR3 length is 17 residues. The CDR3 region is CASSLVPPQGRDYGYTF. The CDR3 nucleotides are TGCGCCAGCAGCTTGGTGCCCCCACAGGGGAGAGACTATGGCTACACCTTC.

The rearrangement uses TRBV30 and TRBJ1-4, with D maybe TRBD1 (5 bases). CDR1 and CDR2 (germline): GTSNPN, SVGIG (reference sequence). V dropped 0 bases and J dropped 2 bases, with 10 bases sitting between them. The CDR3 length is 15 residues. CDR3 bases: TGTGCCTGGAGTGTACGCCGGGGGACTAATGAAAAACTGTTTTTT. Amino acids: CAWSVRRGTNEKLFF.

V gene TRBV14 combines with J gene TRBJ2-4; D unresolved. CDR1 SGHDN and CDR2 FVKESK come from the germline V gene. The CDR3 sequence is 13 residues long. Trimming removed 5 bases at V and 1 base at J, with 6 bases between. CDR3 loop: CASSFGAKNIQYF. CDR3 nucleotides: TGTGCCAGCAGCTTCGGGGCCAAAAACATTCAGTACTTC.

The rearrangement joins TRBV6-5 to TRBJ2-6; TRBD1 matches 7 bases. The CDR3 is made up of 16 amino acids. V shed 4 bases, J shed 2 bases, and the junction held 5 bases outside the gene matches. CDR1 MNHEY and CDR2 SVGAGI come from the germline V gene. As DNA, the CDR3 is TGTGCCAGCAGTTTCGAAGACAGGGCTGGGGCCAACGTCCTGACTTTC. This codes for CASSFEDRAGANVLTF.

V is TRBV11-3 and J is TRBJ2-2; the D gene is possibly TRBD2 (5 bases). Looked up from germline, CDR1 is SGHNT and CDR2 is YENEEA. The CDR3 runs to 16 residues. V lost 1 base and J 5 bases, leaving 14 bases between the germline ends. CDR3 in amino acids: CASSLAGGRGTGELFF. The CDR3 DNA is TGTGCCAGCAGCTTAGCGGGTGGGCGCGGGACCGGGGAGCTGTTTTTT.

CDR3 sequence (DNA): TGTGCCAGCAGTGACACCGAGAGCTCCTACAATGAGCAGTTCTTC. This gives the protein CASSDTESSYNEQFF. The chain has TRBV2 and TRBJ2-1; the D is unclear. The CDR3 is 15 residues long. CDR1 is SNHLY and CDR2 is FYNNEI in the germline V gene. Trimming stripped 3 bases from V and 0 bases from J, with 9 bases between. Full variable domain (remainder filled in from reference TRBV2 and TRBJ2-1): EPEVTQTPSHQVTQMGQEVILRCVPISNHLYFYWYRQILGQKVEFLVSFYNNEISEKSEIFDDQFSVERPDGSNFTLKIRSTKLEDSAMYFCASSDTESSYNEQFFGPGTRLTVL.

The gene calls are TRBV21-1 and TRBJ1-3; the table's D call, TRBD1, has no DNA check behind it. TRBV21-1 is listed as a pseudogene. This CDR3 comprises 17 residues. CDR3 nucleotide sequence: TGTGCCAGCAGAGAGGACAGGGGATATTTCTCTGGAAACACCATATATTTT. Translation gives CASREDRGYFSGNTIYF.

The chain is built from TRBV2 and TRBJ1-5, with D maybe TRBD1 (6 bases). CDR3 size: 13 residues. V was clipped by 8 bases and J by 8 bases, with 16 bases between them. Germline CDR1 reads SNHLY; CDR2 reads FYNNEI. This CDR3 is CASGPQGIEPQHF. CDR3 nucleotide sequence: TGTGCCAGCGGGCCCCAGGGGATTGAGCCCCAGCATTTT. Based on the CDR3 plus reference TRBV2 and TRBJ1-5, the full variable domain is EPEVTQTPSHQVTQMGQEVILRCVPISNHLYFYWYRQILGQKVEFLVSFYNNEISEKSEIFDDQFSVERPDGSNFTLKIRSTKLEDSAMYFCASGPQGIEPQHFGDGTRLSIL.

This clone is a singleton in its sample. The chain is built from TRBV18 and TRBJ2-5; TRBD1 matches at 8 bases. Unmatched junction bases numbered 7, after V lost 6 bases and J lost 1 base. The CDR3 consists of 15 residues. Germline CDR1 and CDR2: KGHSH and LQKENI. The CDR3 bases are TGTGCCAGCTCCCTCGGACAGGGAGGCCAAGAGACCCAGTACTTC. Its translation: CASSLGQGGQETQYF.

The V gene is TRBV7-3, the J gene TRBJ2-2; tentatively, D is TRBD2 (5 bases). The CDR3 is 15 residues long. In germline, CDR1 is SGHTA, CDR2 FQGTGA. Trimming left V 1 base short and J 7 bases short, with 13 bases between. This chain's CDR3 is CASSLRTEGVGELFF. CDR3 nucleotide sequence: TGTGCCAGCAGCTTAAGGACTGAGGGCGTCGGGGAGCTGTTTTTT.

The chain uses TRBV7-8 and TRBJ2-5; tentative D call: TRBD2 (5 bases). Trimming took 7 bases from V and 13 from J, leaving 22 bases between them. The CDR3 consists of 13 residues. From germline, CDR1 is SGHVS and CDR2 FQNEAQ. The CDR3: CASTTIGLSPTYF. The CDR3 nucleotides are TGTGCCAGCACAACAATAGGACTGTCCCCTACGTACTTC.

The V gene is TRBV6-1, the J gene TRBJ2-4; TRBD2 agrees at 7 bases. Per the germline V gene, CDR1 is MNHNS and CDR2 is SASEGT. The CDR3 spans 16 residues. Trimming at V came to 2 bases and at J to 5 bases, leaving 9 bases not matched to a gene. Written as DNA, the CDR3 is TGTGCCAGCAGTGAACTTTGGGGAGGGCCTCAAAACATTCAGTACTTC. Translation gives CASSELWGGPQNIQYF.